This is a list of T cell receptor beta chains from one sample in a study of CDR3 diversity in severe acne. Each CDR3 protein is one row after TCRdb ran MiXCR on the PCR reads. Found here are over 100,000 distinct CDR3 sequences, about half of them singletons; the top ten hold roughly 12%. The sequenced sample consisted of blood. The receptors here all came from a male donor with acne. Both conserved end residues are part of each CDR3. Fields, in order: V gene, clone size, J gene, D gene, CDR3 protein, CDR3 DNA. The D gene is left open where the match is weak. A row's size may be missing; if present it is once, few, many or a size class.

>TRBV29-1|.|TRBJ2-7|.
CSVETGTADLGEQYF
TGCAGCGTTGAGACCGGGACTGCCGACCTAGGCGAGCAGTACTTC
>TRBV29-1|.|TRBJ1-1|.
CSVENAGGAFF
TGCAGCGTTGAGAACGCCGGAGGGGCTTTCTTT
>TRBV15|.|TRBJ1-5|.
CATSSLPDNQPQHF
TGTGCCACCAGCTCACTCCCGGATAATCAGCCCCAGCATTTT
>TRBV5-1|many|TRBJ2-7|TRBD1
CASSSTRDRPYEQYF
TGCGCCAGCAGCTCTACCCGGGACAGACCCTACGAGCAGTACTTC
>TRBV9|.|TRBJ2-7|.
CASIGEQYF
TGTGCCAGCATCGGCGAGCAGTACTTC
>TRBV7-9|medium-sized|TRBJ1-5|.
CASSLAQGPNQPQHF
TGTGCCAGCAGCTTAGCACAGGGACCCAATCAGCCCCAGCATTTT
>TRBV11-1|.|TRBJ2-5|.
CASSRAGLETQYF
TGTGCCAGCAGCCGTGCAGGGTTGGAGACCCAGTACTTC
>TRBV2|once|TRBJ1-2|.
CASRIGYGYTF
TGTGCCAGCAGGATAGGATATGGCTACACCTTC
>TRBV5-4|.|TRBJ2-5|TRBD1
CASSPIEGAQETQYF
TGCGCCAGCAGCCCGATAGAGGGGGCACAAGAGACCCAGTACTTC
>TRBV24-1|.|TRBJ1-5|.
CATRENSNQPQHF
TGTGCCACTAGAGAAAATAGCAATCAGCCCCAGCATTTT
>TRBV6-1|few|TRBJ1-3|TRBD1
CASRGETGSGNTIYF
TGTGCCAGCAGGGGAGAGACAGGGTCTGGAAACACCATATATTTT
>TRBV7-9|many|TRBJ2-3|TRBD1
CASTLGRGHTDTQYF
TGTGCCAGCACTCTAGGCAGGGGGCACACAGATACGCAGTATTTT
>TRBV9|once|TRBJ1-4|.
CASSLEGRTTNEKLFF
TGTGCCAGCAGCTTGGAGGGGAGGACAACTAATGAAAAACTGTTTTTT
>TRBV18|.|TRBJ2-5|.
CASSPPSQGETQYF
TGTGCCAGCTCGCCTCCTTCGCAGGGGGAGACCCAGTACTTC
>TRBV25-1|.|TRBJ1-2|.
CASSEIAANYGYTF
TGTGCCAGCAGTGAAATCGCGGCTAACTATGGCTACACCTTC
>TRBV7-8|.|TRBJ2-7|.
CASSFGFSYEQYF
TGTGCCAGCAGTTTCGGTTTCTCCTACGAGCAGTACTTC
>TRBV12-3/TRBV12-4|.|TRBJ2-7|.
CASSSVGRDSEQYF
TGTGCCAGCAGCTCCGTCGGGAGGGACAGCGAGCAGTACTTC
>TRBV20-1|.|TRBJ2-1|TRBD2
CSARAITSGYNEQFF
TGCAGTGCTAGGGCTATTACTAGCGGTTACAATGAGCAGTTCTTC
>TRBV7-2|.|TRBJ2-7|TRBD2
CASSPGEGYSYEQYF
TGTGCCAGCAGCCCCGGGGAGGGGTACTCCTACGAGCAGTACTTC
>TRBV5-6|few|TRBJ1-4|.
CASSLGKGNEKLFF
TGTGCCAGCAGCTTGGGTAAGGGGAATGAAAAACTGTTTTTT
>TRBV30|many|TRBJ2-7|.
CAWTGRRFAYEQYF
TGTGCCTGGACCGGCAGGCGCTTCGCCTACGAGCAGTACTTC
>TRBV2|.|TRBJ1-3|.
CASSDGLARYF
TGTGCCAGCAGTGATGGGTTGGCTCGATATTTT
>TRBV25-1|.|TRBJ2-7|.
CASSGNPLGGEQYF
TGTGCCAGCAGTGGGAACCCTTTGGGGGGCGAGCAGTACTTC
>TRBV19|many|TRBJ2-5|.
CASSIRSGKETQYF
TGTGCCAGTAGTATAAGATCTGGCAAAGAGACCCAGTACTTC
>TRBV4-3|many|TRBJ2-1|TRBD2
CASSLWVAGANNEQFF
TGCGCCAGCAGCCTCTGGGTAGCGGGAGCTAACAATGAGCAGTTCTTC
>TRBV29-1|.|TRBJ2-7|.
CSVRQGLGEQYF
TGCAGCGTGCGGCAGGGGTTGGGGGAGCAGTACTTC
>TRBV11-2|.|TRBJ2-7|TRBD1
CALQGVGYEQYF
TGTGCCTTGCAGGGGGTAGGCTACGAGCAGTACTTC
>TRBV15|.|TRBJ1-5|TRBD1
CATSRWTGESNQPQHF
TGTGCCACCAGCAGGTGGACAGGGGAGAGCAATCAGCCCCAGCATTTT
>TRBV11-2|many|TRBJ1-4|.
CASSSQTGTNEKLFF
TGTGCCAGCAGCTCCCAGACTGGAACTAATGAAAAACTGTTTTTT
>TRBV20-1|medium-sized|TRBJ2-2|.
CSARRGFYSTGELFF
TGCAGTGCTCGCAGGGGTTTTTACAGCACCGGGGAGCTGTTTTTT
>TRBV2|.|TRBJ2-2|.
CASSGPVGLFF
TGTGCCAGCAGTGGGCCGGTGGGGCTGTTTTTT
>TRBV20-1|.|TRBJ2-1|TRBD2
CSARVLAGEYEQFF
TGCAGTGCTAGAGTACTAGCGGGAGAGTATGAGCAGTTCTTC
>TRBV2|few|TRBJ1-2|TRBD1
CATIKTGVNGYTF
TGTGCCACCATTAAGACAGGGGTGAATGGCTACACCTTC
>TRBV20-1|many|TRBJ1-4|.
CSARHRNFGEKLFF
TGCAGTGCTAGACACAGGAACTTTGGAGAAAAACTGTTTTTT
>TRBV7-6|many|TRBJ1-5|.
CASSETRNQPQHF
TGTGCCAGCAGCGAAACAAGGAATCAGCCCCAGCATTTT
>TRBV20-1|.|TRBJ2-7|TRBD1
CSASRQGDGSYEQYF
TGCAGTGCTAGTCGACAGGGGGATGGATCCTATGAGCAGTACTTC
>TRBV10-3|.|TRBJ1-1|.
CAISAGQRYAEAFF
TGTGCCATCAGTGCGGGTCAGAGATACGCTGAAGCTTTCTTT
>TRBV6-1|few|TRBJ1-5|TRBD1
CASSAGRGLGQPQHF
TGTGCCAGCAGTGCTGGCAGGGGGCTTGGTCAGCCCCAGCATTTT
>TRBV29-1|many|TRBJ1-1|.
CSGLTDTEAFF
TGCAGCGGGTTAACGGACACTGAAGCTTTCTTT
>TRBV11-2|few|TRBJ2-3|TRBD2
CASSLTSGFYTDTQYF
TGTGCCAGCAGCTTAACTAGCGGGTTCTACACAGATACGCAGTATTTT
>TRBV25-1|.|TRBJ1-1|.
CASSLPGGSEAFF
TGTGCCAGCAGTTTACCGGGAGGGTCTGAAGCTTTCTTT
>TRBV7-9|once|TRBJ1-1|.
CASSFDSNTEAFF
TGTGCCAGCAGCTTCGACTCGAACACTGAAGCTTTCTTT
>TRBV6-6|.|TRBJ2-5|TRBD1
CASSAPGQGFYGTQYF
TGTGCCAGCAGTGCTCCGGGACAGGGGTTTTATGGGACCCAGTACTTC
>TRBV7-7|many|TRBJ2-1|TRBD1
CASSRTGKHEQFF
TGTGCCAGCAGCCGGACAGGGAAGCATGAGCAGTTCTTC
>TRBV7-9|.|TRBJ1-1|.
CASSSVRSGRNTEAFF
TGTGCCAGCAGCTCCGTAAGATCGGGACGGAACACTGAAGCTTTCTTT
>TRBV13|.|TRBJ1-2|.
CASSLDESGYDYTF
TGTGCCAGCAGCTTAGATGAGAGTGGCTATGACTACACCTTC
>TRBV11-2|.|TRBJ2-3|.
CASSFVAVTQYF
TGTGCCAGCAGCTTCGTTGCGGTTACGCAGTATTTT
>TRBV2|few|TRBJ2-3|TRBD1
CASKGTGSSTDTQYF
TGTGCCAGCAAGGGGACAGGGTCTAGCACAGATACGCAGTATTTT
>TRBV20-1|.|TRBJ2-5|.
CSARILGGVETQYF
TGCAGTGCTCGAATATTAGGGGGGGTAGAGACCCAGTACTTC
>TRBV7-8|medium-sized|TRBJ2-7|TRBD1
CASSRQGADSYEQYF
TGTGCCAGCAGCCGACAGGGGGCGGATTCCTACGAGCAGTACTTC
>TRBV27|.|TRBJ1-1|.
CASSPREGLGTEAFF
TGTGCCAGCAGTCCTAGGGAGGGGTTAGGAACTGAAGCTTTCTTT
>TRBV10-1|many|TRBJ1-2|.
CASSGDGGARGYTF
TGCGCCAGCAGTGGGGACGGCGGGGCCCGTGGCTACACCTTC